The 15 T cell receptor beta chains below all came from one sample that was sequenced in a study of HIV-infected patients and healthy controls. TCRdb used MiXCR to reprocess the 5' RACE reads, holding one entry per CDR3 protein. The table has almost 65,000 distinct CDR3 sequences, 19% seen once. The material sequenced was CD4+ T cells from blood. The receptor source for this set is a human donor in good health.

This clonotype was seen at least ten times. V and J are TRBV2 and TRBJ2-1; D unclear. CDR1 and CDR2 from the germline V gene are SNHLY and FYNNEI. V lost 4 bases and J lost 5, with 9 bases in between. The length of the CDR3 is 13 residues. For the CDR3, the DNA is TGTGCCAGCAGTGCCTACTTGAACAATGAGCAGTTCTTC. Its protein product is CASSAYLNNEQFF.

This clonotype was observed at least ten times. The CDR3 is CASSRGPRGEQYF. CDR3 in DNA: TGTGCCAGCAGCAGGGGACCCCGCGGCGAGCAGTACTTC. The gene calls are TRBV12-3 or TRBV12-4 and TRBJ2-7; possible D gene TRBD1, 6 bases. With 6 bases removed from V and 6 bases from J, the gap between germline ends came to 15 bases. This CDR3 contains 13 residues.

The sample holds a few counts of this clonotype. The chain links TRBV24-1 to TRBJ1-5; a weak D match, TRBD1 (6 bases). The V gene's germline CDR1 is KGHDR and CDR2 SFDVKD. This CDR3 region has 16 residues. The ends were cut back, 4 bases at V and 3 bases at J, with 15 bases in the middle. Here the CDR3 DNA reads TGTGCCACCAGTGACCCCAAAGGGGGGACCAATCAGCCCCAGCATTTT. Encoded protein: CATSDPKGGTNQPQHF.

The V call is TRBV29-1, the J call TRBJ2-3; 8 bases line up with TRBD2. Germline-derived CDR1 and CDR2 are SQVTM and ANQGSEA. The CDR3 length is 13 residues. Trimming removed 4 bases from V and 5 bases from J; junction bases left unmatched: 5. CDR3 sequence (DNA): TGCAGCGTTGCCGGACTAGCAGGAGATACGCAGTATTTT. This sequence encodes CSVAGLAGDTQYF.

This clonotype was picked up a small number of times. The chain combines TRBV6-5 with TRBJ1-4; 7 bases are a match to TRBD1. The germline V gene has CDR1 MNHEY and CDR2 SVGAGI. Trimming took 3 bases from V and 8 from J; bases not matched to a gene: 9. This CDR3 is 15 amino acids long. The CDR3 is CASSYATGRREKLFF. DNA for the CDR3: TGTGCCAGCAGTTATGCGACAGGGAGAAGGGAAAAACTGTTTTTT.

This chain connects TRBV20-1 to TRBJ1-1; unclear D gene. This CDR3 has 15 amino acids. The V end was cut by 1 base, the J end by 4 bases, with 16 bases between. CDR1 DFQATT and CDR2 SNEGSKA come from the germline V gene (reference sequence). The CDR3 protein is CSARGFMRASTEAFF. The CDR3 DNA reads TGCAGTGCTAGAGGCTTCATGCGGGCGAGCACTGAAGCTTTCTTT.

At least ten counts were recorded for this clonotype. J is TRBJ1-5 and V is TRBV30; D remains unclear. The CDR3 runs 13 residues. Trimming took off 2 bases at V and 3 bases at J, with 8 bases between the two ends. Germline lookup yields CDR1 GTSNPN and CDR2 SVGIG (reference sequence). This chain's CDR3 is CAWSLQPNQPQHF. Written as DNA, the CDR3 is TGTGCCTGGAGTCTTCAACCCAATCAGCCCCAGCATTTT.

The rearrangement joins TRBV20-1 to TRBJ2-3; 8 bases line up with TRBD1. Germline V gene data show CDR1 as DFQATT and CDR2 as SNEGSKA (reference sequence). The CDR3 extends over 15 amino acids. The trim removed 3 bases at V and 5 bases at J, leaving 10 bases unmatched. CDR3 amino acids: CSARRSRGRGDTQYF. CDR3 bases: TGCAGTGCTAGGCGGAGCAGGGGGCGAGGAGATACGCAGTATTTT.

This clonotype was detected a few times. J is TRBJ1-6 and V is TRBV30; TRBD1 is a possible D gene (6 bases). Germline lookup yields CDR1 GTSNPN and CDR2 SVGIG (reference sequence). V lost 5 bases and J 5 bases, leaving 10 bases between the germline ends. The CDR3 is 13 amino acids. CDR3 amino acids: CAWRTVNNSPLHF. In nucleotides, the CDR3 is TGTGCCTGGCGGACAGTCAATAATTCACCCCTCCACTTT.

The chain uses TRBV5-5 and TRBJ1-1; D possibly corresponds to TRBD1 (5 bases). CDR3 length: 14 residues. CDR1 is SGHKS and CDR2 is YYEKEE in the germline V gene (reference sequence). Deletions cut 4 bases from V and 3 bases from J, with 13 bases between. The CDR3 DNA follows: TGTGCCAGCAGCCGGGGGGGGATTGACACTGAAGCTTTCTTT. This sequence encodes CASSRGGIDTEAFF.

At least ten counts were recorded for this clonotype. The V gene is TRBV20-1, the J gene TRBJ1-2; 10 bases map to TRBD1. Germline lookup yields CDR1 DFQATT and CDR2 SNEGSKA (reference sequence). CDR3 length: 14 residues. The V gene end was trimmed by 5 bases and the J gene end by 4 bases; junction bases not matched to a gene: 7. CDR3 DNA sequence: TGCAGTGCTGGGACGGACAGGGGGTCCTATGGCTACACCTTC. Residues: CSAGTDRGSYGYTF.

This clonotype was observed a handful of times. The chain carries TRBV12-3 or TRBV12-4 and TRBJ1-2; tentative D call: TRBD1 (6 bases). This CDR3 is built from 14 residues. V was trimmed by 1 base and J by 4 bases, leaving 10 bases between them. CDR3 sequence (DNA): TGTGCCAGCAGTTTAGACTTAGGGGGCTATGGCTACACCTTC. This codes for CASSLDLGGYGYTF.

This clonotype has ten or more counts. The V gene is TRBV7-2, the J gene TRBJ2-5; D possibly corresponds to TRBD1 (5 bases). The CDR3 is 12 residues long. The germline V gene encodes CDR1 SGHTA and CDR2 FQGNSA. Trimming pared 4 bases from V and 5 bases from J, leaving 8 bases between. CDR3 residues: CASSSTAETQYF. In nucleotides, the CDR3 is TGTGCCAGCAGCTCGACAGCCGAGACCCAGTACTTC. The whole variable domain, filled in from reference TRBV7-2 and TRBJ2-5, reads GAGVSQSPSNKVTEKGKDVELRCDPISGHTALYWYRQSLGQGLEFLIYFQGNSAPDKSGLPSDRFSAERTGGSVSTLTIQRTQQEDSAVYLCASSSTAETQYFGPGTRLLVL.

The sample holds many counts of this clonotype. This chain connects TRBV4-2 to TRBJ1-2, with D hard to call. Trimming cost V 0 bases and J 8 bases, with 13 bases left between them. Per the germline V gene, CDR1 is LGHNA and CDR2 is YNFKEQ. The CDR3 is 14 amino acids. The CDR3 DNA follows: TGTGCCAGCAGCCAAGATACGGGGTCGTACGGCTACACCTTC. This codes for CASSQDTGSYGYTF.

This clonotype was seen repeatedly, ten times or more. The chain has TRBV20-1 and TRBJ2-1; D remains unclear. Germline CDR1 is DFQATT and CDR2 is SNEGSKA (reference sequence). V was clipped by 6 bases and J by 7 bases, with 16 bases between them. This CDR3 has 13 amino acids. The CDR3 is CSAGPGPRNEQFF. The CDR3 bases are TGCAGTGCCGGTCCGGGTCCCCGGAATGAGCAGTTCTTC.